Sequencing of this T cell receptor beta chain was carried out in a study of early T cells in non-severe SARS-CoV-2 infection. Turning to the study itself: Bulk RNA from unsorted whole blood was sequenced; chains were unpaired. Points from the study as a whole: Sequences matched to VDJdb favored anti-spike CD8 responses, while private and CD4 specificities were missed.

This clonotype occurred a few times. Its matching antigen is unknown. Per the germline V gene, CDR1 is SGHTA and CDR2 is FQGNSA. The CDR3 runs to 12 residues. The ends were cut back, 1 base at V and 9 bases at J, with 7 bases in the middle. Each cDNA molecule carried a unique molecular identifier. TCRdb independently ran MiXCR on the 5' RACE reads; one entry per CDR3 protein. This repertoire shows around 50,000 distinct CDR3 sequences, around 12% found once; its top ten account for over 3%. The source is an adult who was a healthcare worker with PCR-confirmed SARS-CoV-2 infection or an uninfected control (not recorded which). Material for sequencing was whole blood. V is TRBV7-2 and J is TRBJ1-5; D is uncertain. In nucleotides, the CDR3 is TGTGCCAGCAGCTTAGAGGCACGGCCCCAGCATTTT. It codes for CASSLEARPQHF.